The 5 T cell receptor beta chains presented below share a single source sample, sequenced in a study of blood T cell repertoires in COVID-19. The method was immunoSEQ multiplex PCR; TCRdb's version includes in-frame clones alone and lacks a portion of them. The sample records some 290,000 clones, 83% being singletons. The sequenced sample consisted of peripheral blood. The receptors stem from a man between 60 and 75 years old who had recovered from COVID-19.

J is TRBJ1-5 and V is TRBV5-6; 9 bases align to TRBD1. The CDR3 runs 18 residues. The junction had 9 bases not matched to a gene; V was cut back by 2 bases and J by 0 bases. Germline V gives CDR1 SGHDT, CDR2 YYEEEE. This CDR3 reads CASSFGGTGRYSNQPQHF. In DNA form, the CDR3 reads TGTGCCAGCAGCTTTGGAGGGACAGGGCGTTATAGCAATCAGCCCCAGCATTTT.

The V and J genes are TRBV20-1 and TRBJ1-1, with a possible D match to TRBD1 (5 bases). V was trimmed by 3 bases and J by 3 bases, leaving 5 bases between them. CDR1 DFQATT and CDR2 SNEGSKA come from the germline V gene (reference sequence). The CDR3 totals 11 residues. CDR3 protein: CSASRDTEAFF. CDR3 bases: TGCAGTGCTAGCAGGGACACTGAAGCTTTCTTT.

A single count supports this clone. V is TRBV7-2 and J is TRBJ2-7, with 12 bases lining up with TRBD2. Trimming cost V 5 bases and J 4 bases; bases outside gene matches: 6. Germline V lookup: CDR1 SGHTA, CDR2 FQGNSA. The CDR3 is made up of 15 amino acids. CDR3: CASSEPTSGSYEQYF. DNA of the CDR3: TGTGCCAGCAGCGAACCGACTAGCGGGAGTTACGAGCAGTACTTC.

The J gene is TRBJ1-5, the V gene TRBV7-8, with D tentatively TRBD1 (6 bases). The V end lost 5 bases, the J end lost 3 bases, and 17 bases lay between the germline ends. The CDR3 length is 16 residues. Germline CDR1 and CDR2: SGHVS and FQNEAQ. The CDR3, as DNA: TGTGCCAGCAGCCCGCAACCGACAGGATACAATCAGCCCCAGCATTTT. It codes for CASSPQPTGYNQPQHF.

This clone was counted between two and nine times. The chain employs TRBV28 and TRBJ1-2, with D uncertain. Between the trimmed V and J ends, which lost 6 bases and 3 bases, there was a span of 17 bases. CDR1 and CDR2 (germline): MDHEN, SYDVKM. This CDR3 region has 15 residues. This CDR3 is CASSKHSENHYGYTF. The CDR3 region has the DNA TGTGCCAGCAGCAAACACAGTGAAAACCACTATGGCTACACCTTC.